The clone carrying this T cell receptor (beta chain) was recorded a few times. Its target is unknown. A single heparinised blood sample, averaging around 0.11 L, was obtained per donor. This sample was taken from a study of beta chain features in type 1 diabetes. cDNA synthesis used the whole RNA isolate, giving expressed TCRB sequences. Profiled with immunoSEQ multiplex PCR; TCRdb holds only in-frame clones, not every one. The sample lists roughly 140,000 clones, around 7% occurring once. The germline CDR1 and CDR2 sequences are SGHDT and YYEEEE. The CDR3 has 15 amino acids. Trimming took 0 bases from V and 5 from J, leaving 12 bases between them. Study-wide results and caveats: For patients and controls alike, PCR might favor shorter templates to the same degree.

The sequencing sample was made of central memory CD4+ T cells from blood. The chain links TRBV5-6 to TRBJ1-5; no firm D call. The receptor was isolated from a woman aged 30 to 39 in good health. The CDR3, as DNA: TGTGCCAGCAGCTTGGCCCGTCGTCCTGATCAGCCCCAGCATTTT. Translating it yields CASSLARRPDQPQHF.